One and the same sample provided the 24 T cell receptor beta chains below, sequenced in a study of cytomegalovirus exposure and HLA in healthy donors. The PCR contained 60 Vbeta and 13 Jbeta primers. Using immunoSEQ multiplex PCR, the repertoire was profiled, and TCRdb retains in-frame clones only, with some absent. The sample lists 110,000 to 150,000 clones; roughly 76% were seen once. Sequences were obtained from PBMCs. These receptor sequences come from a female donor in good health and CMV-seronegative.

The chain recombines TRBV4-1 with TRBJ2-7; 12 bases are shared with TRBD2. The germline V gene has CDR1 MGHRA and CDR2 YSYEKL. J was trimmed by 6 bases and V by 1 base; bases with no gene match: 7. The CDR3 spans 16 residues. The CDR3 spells CASSQARLAGEGEQYF. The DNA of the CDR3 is TGCGCCAGCAGCCAAGCCCGACTAGCGGGAGAGGGCGAGCAGTACTTC.

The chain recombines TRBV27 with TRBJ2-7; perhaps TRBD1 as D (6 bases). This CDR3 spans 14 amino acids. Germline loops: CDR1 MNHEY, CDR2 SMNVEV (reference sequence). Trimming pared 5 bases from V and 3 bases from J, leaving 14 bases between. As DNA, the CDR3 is TGTGCCAGCAGTGTCCGGGACACCTTCTACGAGCAGTACTTC. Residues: CASSVRDTFYEQYF.

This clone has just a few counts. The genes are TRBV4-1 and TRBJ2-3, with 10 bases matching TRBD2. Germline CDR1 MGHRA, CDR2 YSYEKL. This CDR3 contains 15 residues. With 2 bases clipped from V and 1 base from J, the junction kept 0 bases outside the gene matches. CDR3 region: CASSQTSGGTDTQYF. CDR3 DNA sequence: TGCGCCAGCAGCCAAACTAGCGGGGGCACAGATACGCAGTATTTT.

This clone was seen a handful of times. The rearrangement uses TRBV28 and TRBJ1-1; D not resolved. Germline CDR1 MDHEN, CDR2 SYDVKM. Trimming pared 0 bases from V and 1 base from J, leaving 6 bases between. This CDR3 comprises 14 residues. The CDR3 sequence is CASSLWTGNTEAFF. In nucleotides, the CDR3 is TGTGCCAGCAGTTTATGGACGGGGAACACTGAAGCTTTCTTT.

The CDR3 bases are TGTGCCAGCAATTTTGGAGGGACAGGGTTGAACGAGCAGTACTTC. Its protein product is CASNFGGTGLNEQYF. The rearrangement links TRBV28 to TRBJ2-7; 9 bases fit TRBD1. Trimming cost V 7 bases and J 5 bases; bases outside gene matches: 12. This CDR3 has 15 residues. The V gene's germline CDR1 is MDHEN and CDR2 SYDVKM.

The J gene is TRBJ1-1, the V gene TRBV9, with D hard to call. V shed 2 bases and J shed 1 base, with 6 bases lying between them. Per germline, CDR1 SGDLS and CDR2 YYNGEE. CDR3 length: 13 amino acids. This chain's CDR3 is CASSVRANTEAFF. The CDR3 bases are TGTGCCAGCAGCGTGAGGGCGAACACTGAAGCTTTCTTT.

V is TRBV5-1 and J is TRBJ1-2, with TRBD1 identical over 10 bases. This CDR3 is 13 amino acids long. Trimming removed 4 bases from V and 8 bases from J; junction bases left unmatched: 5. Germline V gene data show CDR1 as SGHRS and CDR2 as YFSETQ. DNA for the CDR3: TGCGCCAGCAGCGAAGGACAGGGGGGAGGCTACACCTTC. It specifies CASSEGQGGGYTF. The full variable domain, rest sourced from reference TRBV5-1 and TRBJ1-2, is KAGVTQTPRYLIKTRGQQVTLSCSPISGHRSVSWYQQTPGQGLQFLFEYFSETQRNKGNFPGRFSGRQFSNSRSEMNVSTLELGDSALYLCASSEGQGGGYTFGSGTRLTVV.

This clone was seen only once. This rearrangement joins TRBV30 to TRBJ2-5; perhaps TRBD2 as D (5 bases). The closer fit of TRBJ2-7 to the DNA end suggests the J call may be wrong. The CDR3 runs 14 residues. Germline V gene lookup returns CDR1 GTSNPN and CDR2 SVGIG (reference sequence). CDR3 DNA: TGTGCCTGGAGTATACAAGAGGGCCGATACGAGCAGTACTTC. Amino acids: CAWSIQEGRYEQYF.

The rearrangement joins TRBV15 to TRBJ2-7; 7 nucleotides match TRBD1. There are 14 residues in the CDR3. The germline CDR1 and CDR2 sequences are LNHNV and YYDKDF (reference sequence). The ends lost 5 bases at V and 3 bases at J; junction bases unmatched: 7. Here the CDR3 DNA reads TGTGCCACCAGCCCCCCCGGGACAGACTACGAGCAGTACTTC. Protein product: CATSPPGTDYEQYF.

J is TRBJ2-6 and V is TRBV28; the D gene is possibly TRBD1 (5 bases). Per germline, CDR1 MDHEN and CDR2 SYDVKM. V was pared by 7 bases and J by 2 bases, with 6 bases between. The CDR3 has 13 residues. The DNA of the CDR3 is TGTGCCAGCACAGGGACTGGGGCCAACGTCCTGACTTTC. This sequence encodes CASTGTGANVLTF.

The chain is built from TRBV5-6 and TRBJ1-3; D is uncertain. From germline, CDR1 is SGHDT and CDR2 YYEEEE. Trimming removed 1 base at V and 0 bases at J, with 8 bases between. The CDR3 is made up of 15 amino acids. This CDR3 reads CASSLTVHSGNTIYF. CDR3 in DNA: TGTGCCAGCAGCTTGACAGTGCACTCTGGAAACACCATATATTTT. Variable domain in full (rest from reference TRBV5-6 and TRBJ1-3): DAGVTQSPTHLIKTRGQQVTLRCSPKSGHDTVSWYQQALGQGPQFIFQYYEEEERQRGNFPDRFSGHQFPNYSSELNVNALLLGDSALYLCASSLTVHSGNTIYFGEGSWLTVV.

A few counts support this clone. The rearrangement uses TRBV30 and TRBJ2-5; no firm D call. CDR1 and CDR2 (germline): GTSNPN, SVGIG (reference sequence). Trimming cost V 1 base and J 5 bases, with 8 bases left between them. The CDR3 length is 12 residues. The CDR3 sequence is CAWSDNDETQYF. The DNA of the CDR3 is TGTGCCTGGAGTGACAATGATGAGACCCAGTACTTC.

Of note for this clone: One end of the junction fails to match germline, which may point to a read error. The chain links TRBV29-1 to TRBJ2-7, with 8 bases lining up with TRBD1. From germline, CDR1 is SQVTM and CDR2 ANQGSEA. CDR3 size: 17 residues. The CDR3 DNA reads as TGCAGCGTTGAAGATTTCGAGGGAGACAGGGGATCCTGCGAGCAGTACTTC. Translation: CSVEDFEGDRGSCEQYF.

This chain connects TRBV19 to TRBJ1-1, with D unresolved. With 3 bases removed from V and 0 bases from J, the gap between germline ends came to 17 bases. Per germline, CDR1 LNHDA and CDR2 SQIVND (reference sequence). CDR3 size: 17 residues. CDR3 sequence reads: CASSMRRARGMNTEAFF. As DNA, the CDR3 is TGTGCCAGTAGTATGAGGAGGGCCCGAGGCATGAACACTGAAGCTTTCTTT.

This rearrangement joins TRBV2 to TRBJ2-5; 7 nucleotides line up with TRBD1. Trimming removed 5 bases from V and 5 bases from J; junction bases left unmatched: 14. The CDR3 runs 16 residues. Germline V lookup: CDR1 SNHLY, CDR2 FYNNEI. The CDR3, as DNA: TGTGCCAGCAGTACCGGGACAGACCCTTTTAGTGAGACCCAGTACTTC. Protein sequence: CASSTGTDPFSETQYF.

CDR3 coding DNA: TGTGCTAGTGGTTTAACCCAGGGGAGCACTGAAGCTTTCTTT. Protein sequence: CASGLTQGSTEAFF. This sequence joins TRBV12-5 and TRBJ1-1; maybe TRBD1 (6 bases). V was clipped by 3 bases and J by 4 bases, with 12 bases between them. The CDR3 runs 14 residues. The germline CDR1 and CDR2 sequences are LGHNT and FRNRAP. Combining the CDR3 with reference TRBV12-5 and TRBJ1-1 gives the whole variable domain DARVTQTPRHKVTEMGQEVTMRCQPILGHNTVFWYRQTMMQGLELLAYFRNRAPLDDSGMPKDRFSAEMPDATLATLKIQPSEPRDSAVYFCASGLTQGSTEAFFGQGTRLTVV.

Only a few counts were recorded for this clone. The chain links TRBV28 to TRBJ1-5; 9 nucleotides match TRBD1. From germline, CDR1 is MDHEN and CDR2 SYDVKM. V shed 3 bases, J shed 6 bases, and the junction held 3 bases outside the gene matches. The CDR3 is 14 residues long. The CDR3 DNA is TGTGCCAGCAGTTTTATACAGGGGGCTCAGCCCCAGCATTTT. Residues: CASSFIQGAQPQHF.

In nucleotides, the CDR3 is TGCGCCAGCAGTGCTAGCGGCAATGAGCAGTTCTTC. The encoded protein is CASSASGNEQFF. The rearrangement links TRBV10-1 to TRBJ2-1; the match to TRBD2 covers 7 bases. V shed 4 bases and J 6 bases; nucleotides not matched to a gene: 0. CDR1 is WNHNN and CDR2 is SYGVQD in the germline V gene (reference sequence). This CDR3 region has 12 residues.

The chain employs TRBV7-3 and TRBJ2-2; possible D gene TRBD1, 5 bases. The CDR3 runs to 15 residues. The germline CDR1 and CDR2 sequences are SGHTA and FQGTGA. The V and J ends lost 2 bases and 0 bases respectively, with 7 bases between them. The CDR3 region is CASSLEGANTGELFF. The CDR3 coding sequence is TGTGCCAGCAGCTTAGAAGGGGCGAACACCGGGGAGCTGTTTTTT.

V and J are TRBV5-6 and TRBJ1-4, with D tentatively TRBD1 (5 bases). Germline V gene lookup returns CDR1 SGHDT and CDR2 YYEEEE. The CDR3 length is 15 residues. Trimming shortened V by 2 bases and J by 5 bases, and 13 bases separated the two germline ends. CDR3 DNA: TGTGCCAGCAGCTTAGGGGCCAGCTCAAATGAAAAACTGTTTTTT. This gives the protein CASSLGASSNEKLFF.

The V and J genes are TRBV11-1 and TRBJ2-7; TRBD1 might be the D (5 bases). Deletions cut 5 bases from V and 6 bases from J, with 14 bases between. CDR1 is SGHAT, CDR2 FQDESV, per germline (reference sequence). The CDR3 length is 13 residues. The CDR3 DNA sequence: TGTGCCAGCAGCCCCTTCCGACAGTCCGAGCAGTACTTC. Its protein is CASSPFRQSEQYF.

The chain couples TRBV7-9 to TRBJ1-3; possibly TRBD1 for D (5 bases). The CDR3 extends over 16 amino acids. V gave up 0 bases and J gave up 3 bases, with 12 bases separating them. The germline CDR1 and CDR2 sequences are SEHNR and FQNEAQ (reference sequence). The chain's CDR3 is CASSLARTRDGNTIYF. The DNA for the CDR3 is TGTGCCAGCAGCTTAGCGCGGACAAGAGATGGAAACACCATATATTTT.

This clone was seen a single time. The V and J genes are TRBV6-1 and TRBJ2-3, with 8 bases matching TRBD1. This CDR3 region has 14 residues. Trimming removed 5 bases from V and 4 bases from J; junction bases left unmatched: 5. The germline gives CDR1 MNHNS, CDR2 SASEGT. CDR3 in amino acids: CASSFQQGADTQYF. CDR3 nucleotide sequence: TGTGCCAGCAGTTTTCAACAGGGGGCAGATACGCAGTATTTT.

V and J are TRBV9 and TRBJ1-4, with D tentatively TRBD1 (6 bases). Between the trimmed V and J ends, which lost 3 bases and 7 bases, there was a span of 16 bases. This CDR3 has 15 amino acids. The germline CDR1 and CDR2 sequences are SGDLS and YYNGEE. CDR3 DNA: TGTGCCAGCAGCGCGGGACACCGGGTGGGTGAAAAACTGTTTTTT. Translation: CASSAGHRVGEKLFF.